A selection of T cell receptor beta chains follows, all from one sample in a study of cytomegalovirus exposure and HLA in healthy donors. Repertoires were generated with immunoSEQ multiplex PCR, while TCRdb's copy carries only in-frame clones and drops some. Of about 140,000 clones detected, 70% to 90% appear once; the ten largest clones hold 2.4%. Sequenced sample: PBMCs. Receptor source: a man aged 45-65 years in good health and CMV-seronegative. CDR3s include the opening cysteine and the closing phenylalanine or tryptophan. Fields, in order: CDR3 DNA, CDR3 protein, D gene, clone size, J gene, V gene. A D gene is named only where the DNA matches it firmly. For some rows the clone size is stated as once, few or many, or as a class when expanded; others skip it.

CDR3nt: TGTGCCAGCAGCCCCCGGACAGGGGCCTACGAGCAGTACTTC; CDR3aa: CASSPRTGAYEQYF; d_gene: TRBD1; abundance: -; j_gene: TRBJ2-7; v_gene: TRBV11-2
CDR3nt: TGTGCCAGCAGCTTAGGGACGGAGGGTGGCTACACCTTC; CDR3aa: CASSLGTEGGYTF; d_gene: -; abundance: -; j_gene: TRBJ1-2; v_gene: TRBV7-2
CDR3nt: TGTGCCAGCAGCCGGGGACAGGGACTATCGAACACCGGGGAGCTGTTTTTT; CDR3aa: CASSRGQGLSNTGELFF; d_gene: TRBD1; abundance: -; j_gene: TRBJ2-2; v_gene: TRBV11-3
CDR3nt: TGTGCCAGCAGCGTAGGGACAACCCAAGCAGCAGATACGCAGTATTTT; CDR3aa: CASSVGTTQAADTQYF; d_gene: -; abundance: -; j_gene: TRBJ2-3; v_gene: TRBV9
CDR3nt: TGTGCCAGCAGAAGTGGAGCGGGGGTCTACAATGAGCAGTTCTTC; CDR3aa: CASRSGAGVYNEQFF; d_gene: TRBD2; abundance: -; j_gene: TRBJ2-1; v_gene: TRBV11-3
CDR3nt: TGTGCCAGCAGCGTAGGAAGCGGGAGTAAGGATGAGCAGTTCTTC; CDR3aa: CASSVGSGSKDEQFF; d_gene: TRBD2; abundance: -; j_gene: TRBJ2-1; v_gene: TRBV9
CDR3nt: TGTGCCAGCAGCTCTCTCAATGAGCAGTTCTTC; CDR3aa: CASSSLNEQFF; d_gene: -; abundance: -; j_gene: TRBJ2-1; v_gene: TRBV11-3
CDR3nt: TGTGCCAGCAGCTCCCGACAACAGGGAAACACTGAAGCTTTCTTT; CDR3aa: CASSSRQQGNTEAFF; d_gene: -; abundance: -; j_gene: TRBJ1-1; v_gene: TRBV11-2
CDR3nt: TGTGCCAGTAGTGGTAGGGGGAGGAACACTGAAGCTTTCTTT; CDR3aa: CASSGRGRNTEAFF; d_gene: -; abundance: few; j_gene: TRBJ1-1; v_gene: TRBV19
CDR3nt: TGTGCCAGCAAACTAGCGGGACCTACCTACAATGAGCAGTTCTTC; CDR3aa: CASKLAGPTYNEQFF; d_gene: TRBD2; abundance: -; j_gene: TRBJ2-1; v_gene: TRBV27